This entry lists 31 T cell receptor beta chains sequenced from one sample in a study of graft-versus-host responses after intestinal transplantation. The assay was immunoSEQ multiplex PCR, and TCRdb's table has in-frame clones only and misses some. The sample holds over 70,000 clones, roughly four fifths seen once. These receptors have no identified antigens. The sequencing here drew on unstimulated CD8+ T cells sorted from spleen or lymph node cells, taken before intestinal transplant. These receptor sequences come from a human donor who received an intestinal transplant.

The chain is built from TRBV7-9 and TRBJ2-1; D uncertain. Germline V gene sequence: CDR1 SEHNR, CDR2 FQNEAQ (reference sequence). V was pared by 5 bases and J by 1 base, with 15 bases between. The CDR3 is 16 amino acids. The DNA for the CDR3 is TGTGCCAGCAGCCCTAGAAGGCAGACGTCCTACAATGAGCAGTTCTTC. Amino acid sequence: CASSPRRQTSYNEQFF.

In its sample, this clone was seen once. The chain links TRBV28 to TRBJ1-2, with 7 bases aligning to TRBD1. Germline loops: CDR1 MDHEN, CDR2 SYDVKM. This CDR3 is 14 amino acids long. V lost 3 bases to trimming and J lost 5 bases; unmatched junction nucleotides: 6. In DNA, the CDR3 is TGTGCCAGCAGTTTGAGAGACAGGGAGTATGGCTACACCTTC. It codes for CASSLRDREYGYTF.

The CDR3 DNA is TGTGCCAGCAGTCCACCGGGACTACCAATAGAAACCTACAATGAGCAGTTCTTC. This sequence encodes CASSPPGLPIETYNEQFF. The V call is TRBV7-9, the J call TRBJ2-1; 7 nucleotides agree with TRBD2. V was pared by 6 bases and J by 2 bases, with 16 bases of the junction left unmatched. Germline V lookup: CDR1 SEHNR, CDR2 FQNEAQ (reference sequence). The CDR3 runs to 18 residues. The full variable domain, with the rest looked up from reference TRBV7-9 and TRBJ2-1, is DTGVSQNPRHKITKRGQNVTFRCDPISEHNRLYWYRQTLGQGPEFLTYFQNEAQLEKSRLLSDRFSAERPKGSFSTLEIQRTEQGDSAMYLCASSPPGLPIETYNEQFFGPGTRLTVL.

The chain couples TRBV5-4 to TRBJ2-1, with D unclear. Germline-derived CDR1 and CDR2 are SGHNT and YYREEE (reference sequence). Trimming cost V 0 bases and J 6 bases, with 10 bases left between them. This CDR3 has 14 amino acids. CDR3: CASSLGPVGNEQFF. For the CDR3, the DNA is TGTGCCAGCAGCTTGGGACCCGTTGGCAATGAGCAGTTCTTC.

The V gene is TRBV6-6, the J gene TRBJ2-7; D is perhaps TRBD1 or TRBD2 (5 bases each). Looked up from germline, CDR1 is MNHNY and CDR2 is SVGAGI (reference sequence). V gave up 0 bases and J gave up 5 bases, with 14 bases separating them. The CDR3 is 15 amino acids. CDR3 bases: TGTGCCAGCAGTTACTCTGGGACCAACGCTGACGAGCAGTACTTC. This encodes CASSYSGTNADEQYF.

The CDR3 sequence is CASIPLALDTQYF. For the CDR3, the DNA is TGTGCCAGCATCCCACTAGCGTTGGATACGCAGTATTTT. The chain combines TRBV2 with TRBJ2-3; 7 bases agree with TRBD2. CDR1 and CDR2 from the germline V gene are SNHLY and FYNNEI. There are 13 residues in the CDR3. J lost 6 bases, V lost 7 bases, and 7 bases had no gene match.

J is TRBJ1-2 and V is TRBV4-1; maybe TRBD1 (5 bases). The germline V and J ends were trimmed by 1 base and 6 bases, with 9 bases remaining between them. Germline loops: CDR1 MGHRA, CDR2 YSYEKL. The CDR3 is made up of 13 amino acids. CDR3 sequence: CASSQVGVNGYTF. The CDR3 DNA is TGCGCCAGCAGCCAAGTAGGGGTGAATGGCTACACCTTC.

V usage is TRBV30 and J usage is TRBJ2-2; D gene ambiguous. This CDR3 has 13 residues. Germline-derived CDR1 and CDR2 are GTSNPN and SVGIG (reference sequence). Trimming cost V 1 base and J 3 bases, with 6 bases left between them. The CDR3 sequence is CAWSDTYTGELFF. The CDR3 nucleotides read TGTGCCTGGAGTGATACCTACACCGGGGAGCTGTTTTTT. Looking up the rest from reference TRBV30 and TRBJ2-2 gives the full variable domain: SQTIHQWPATLVQPVGSPLSLECTVEGTSNPNLYWYRQAAGRGLQLLFYSVGIGQISSEVPQNLSASRPQDRQFILSSKKLLLSDSGFYLCAWSDTYTGELFFGEGSRLTVL.

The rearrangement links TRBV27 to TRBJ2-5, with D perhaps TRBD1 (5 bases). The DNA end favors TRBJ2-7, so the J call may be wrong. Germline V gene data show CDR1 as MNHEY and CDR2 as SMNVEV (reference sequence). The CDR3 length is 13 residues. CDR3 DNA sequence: TGTGCCAGCAGTATCGGACACTCCTACGAGCAGTACTTC. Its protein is CASSIGHSYEQYF.

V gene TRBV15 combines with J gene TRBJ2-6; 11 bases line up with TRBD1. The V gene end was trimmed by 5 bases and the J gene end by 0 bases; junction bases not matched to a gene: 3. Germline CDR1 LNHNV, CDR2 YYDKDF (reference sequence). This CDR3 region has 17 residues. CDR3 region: CATSSGQGDSGANVLTF. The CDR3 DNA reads TGTGCCACCAGCTCGGGACAGGGGGACTCTGGGGCCAACGTCCTGACTTTC.

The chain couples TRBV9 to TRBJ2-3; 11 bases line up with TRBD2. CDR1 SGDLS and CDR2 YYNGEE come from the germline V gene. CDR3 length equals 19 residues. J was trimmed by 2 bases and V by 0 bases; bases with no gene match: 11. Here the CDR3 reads CASSVGVGRLAGFTDTQYF. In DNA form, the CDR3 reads TGTGCCAGCAGCGTAGGGGTGGGGAGACTAGCGGGATTCACAGATACGCAGTATTTT.

This CDR3 reads CASSLYGAAPDTQYF. The CDR3 bases are TGTGCCAGCAGTTTATATGGGGCAGCCCCAGATACGCAGTATTTT. The chain recombines TRBV28 with TRBJ2-3; D possibly corresponds to TRBD1 (5 bases). Trimming left V 1 base short and J 4 bases short, with 12 bases between. There are 15 residues in the CDR3. Germline CDR1 MDHEN, CDR2 SYDVKM.

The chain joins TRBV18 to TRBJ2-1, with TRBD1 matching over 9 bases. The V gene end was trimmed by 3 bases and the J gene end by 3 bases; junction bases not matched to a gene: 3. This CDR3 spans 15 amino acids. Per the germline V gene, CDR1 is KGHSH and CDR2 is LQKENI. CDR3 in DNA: TGTGCCAGCTCACCCGGGACAGGGATCTACAATGAGCAGTTCTTC. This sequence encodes CASSPGTGIYNEQFF. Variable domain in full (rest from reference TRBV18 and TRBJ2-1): NAGVMQNPRHLVRRRGQEARLRCSPMKGHSHVYWYRQLPEEGLKFMVYLQKENIIDESGMPKERFSAEFPKEGPSILRIQQVVRGDSAAYFCASSPGTGIYNEQFFGPGTRLTVL.

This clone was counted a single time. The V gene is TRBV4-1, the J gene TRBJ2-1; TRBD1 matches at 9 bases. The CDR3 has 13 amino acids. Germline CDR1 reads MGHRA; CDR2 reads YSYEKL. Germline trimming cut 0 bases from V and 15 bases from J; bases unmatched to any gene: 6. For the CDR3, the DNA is TGCGCCAGCAGCCAAGAAAAGGGACAGGGTCCGTTCTTC. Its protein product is CASSQEKGQGPFF.

For the CDR3, the DNA is TGTGCCAGCAGTTTAAGCCCCGCCCGGCTAGCGGGAGATTGGGACACCGGGGAGCTGTTTTTT. Translated, it gives CASSLSPARLAGDWDTGELFF. This chain uses TRBV27 with TRBJ2-2, with TRBD2 matching over 10 bases. The CDR3 contains 21 residues. CDR1 MNHEY and CDR2 SMNVEV come from the germline V gene (reference sequence). J lost 3 bases, V lost 2 bases, and 18 bases had no gene match.

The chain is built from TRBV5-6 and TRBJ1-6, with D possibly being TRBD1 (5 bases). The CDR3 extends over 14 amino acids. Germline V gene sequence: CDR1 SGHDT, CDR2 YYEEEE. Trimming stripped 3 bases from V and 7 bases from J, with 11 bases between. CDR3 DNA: TGTGCCAGCAGCTACAGGAAGGGGAATTCACCCCTCCACTTT. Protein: CASSYRKGNSPLHF. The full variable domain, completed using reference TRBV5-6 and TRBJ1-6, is DAGVTQSPTHLIKTRGQQVTLRCSPKSGHDTVSWYQQALGQGPQFIFQYYEEEERQRGNFPDRFSGHQFPNYSSELNVNALLLGDSALYLCASSYRKGNSPLHFGNGTRLTVT.

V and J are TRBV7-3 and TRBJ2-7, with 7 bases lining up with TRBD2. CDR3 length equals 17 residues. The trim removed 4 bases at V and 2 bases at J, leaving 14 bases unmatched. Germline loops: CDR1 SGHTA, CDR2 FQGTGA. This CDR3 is CASSSTEDRGVAYEQYF. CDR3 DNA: TGTGCCAGCAGCTCGACTGAGGACCGGGGGGTCGCCTACGAGCAGTACTTC.

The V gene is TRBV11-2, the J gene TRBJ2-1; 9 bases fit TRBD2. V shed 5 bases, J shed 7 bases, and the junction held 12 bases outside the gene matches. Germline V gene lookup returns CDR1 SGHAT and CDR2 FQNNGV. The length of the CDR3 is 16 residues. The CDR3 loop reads CASSRAGGPGINEQFF. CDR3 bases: TGTGCCAGCAGCCGGGCGGGAGGGCCGGGTATAAATGAGCAGTTCTTC.

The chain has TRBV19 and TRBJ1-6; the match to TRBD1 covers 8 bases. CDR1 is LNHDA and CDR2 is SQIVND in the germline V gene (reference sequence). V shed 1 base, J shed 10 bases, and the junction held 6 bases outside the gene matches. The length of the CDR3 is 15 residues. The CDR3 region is CASSIGGQAGSPLHF. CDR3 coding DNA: TGTGCCAGTAGTATAGGGGGACAGGCGGGCTCACCCCTCCACTTT.

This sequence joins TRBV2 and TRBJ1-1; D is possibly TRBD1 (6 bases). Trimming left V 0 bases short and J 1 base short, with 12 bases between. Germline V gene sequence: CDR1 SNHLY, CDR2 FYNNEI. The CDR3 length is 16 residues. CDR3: CASSEADGQPNTEAFF. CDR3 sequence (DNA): TGTGCCAGCAGTGAAGCGGACGGACAGCCGAACACTGAAGCTTTCTTT. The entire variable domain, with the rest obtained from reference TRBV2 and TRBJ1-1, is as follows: EPEVTQTPSHQVTQMGQEVILRCVPISNHLYFYWYRQILGQKVEFLVSFYNNEISEKSEIFDDQFSVERPDGSNFTLKIRSTKLEDSAMYFCASSEADGQPNTEAFFGQGTRLTVV.

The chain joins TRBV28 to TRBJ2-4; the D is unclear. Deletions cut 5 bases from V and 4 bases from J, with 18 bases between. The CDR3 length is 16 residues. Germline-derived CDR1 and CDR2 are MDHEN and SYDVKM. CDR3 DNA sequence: TGTGCCAGCAGTCCCCTCATTACGGGTATTAAAAACATTCAGTACTTC. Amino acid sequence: CASSPLITGIKNIQYF. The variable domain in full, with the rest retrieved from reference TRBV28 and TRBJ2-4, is DVKVTQSSRYLVKRTGEKVFLECVQDMDHENMFWYRQDPGLGLRLIYFSYDVKMKEKGDIPEGYSVSREKKERFSLILESASTNQTSMYLCASSPLITGIKNIQYFGAGTRLSVL.

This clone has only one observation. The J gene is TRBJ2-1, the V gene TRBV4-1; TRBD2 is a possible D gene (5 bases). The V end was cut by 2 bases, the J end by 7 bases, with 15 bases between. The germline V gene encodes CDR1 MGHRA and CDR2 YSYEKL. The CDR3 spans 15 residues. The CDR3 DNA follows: TGCGCCAGCAGCCAACCAAGGCAGAGGGAAAATGAGCAGTTCTTC. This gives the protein CASSQPRQRENEQFF.

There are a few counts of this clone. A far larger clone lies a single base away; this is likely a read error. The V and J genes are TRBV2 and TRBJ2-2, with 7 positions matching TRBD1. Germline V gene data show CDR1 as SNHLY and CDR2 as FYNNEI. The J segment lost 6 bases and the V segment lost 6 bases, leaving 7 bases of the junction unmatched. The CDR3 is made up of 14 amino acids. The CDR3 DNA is TGTGCCAGCAGCGGGACAGTCAACCCCGGGGAGCTGTTTTTT. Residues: CASSGTVNPGELFF.

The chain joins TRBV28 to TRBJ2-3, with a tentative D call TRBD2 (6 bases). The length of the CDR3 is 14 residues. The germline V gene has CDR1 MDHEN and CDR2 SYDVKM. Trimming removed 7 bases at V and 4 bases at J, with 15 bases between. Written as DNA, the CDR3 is TGTGCCAGCACCCCACGGCGGGGATCAGATACGCAGTATTTT. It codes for CASTPRRGSDTQYF.

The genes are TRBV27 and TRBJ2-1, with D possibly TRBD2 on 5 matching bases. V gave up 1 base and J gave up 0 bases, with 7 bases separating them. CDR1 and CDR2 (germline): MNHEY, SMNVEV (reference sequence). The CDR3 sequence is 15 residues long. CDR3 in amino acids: CASSLLGSSYNEQFF. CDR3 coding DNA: TGTGCCAGCAGTTTATTGGGGAGCTCCTACAATGAGCAGTTCTTC.

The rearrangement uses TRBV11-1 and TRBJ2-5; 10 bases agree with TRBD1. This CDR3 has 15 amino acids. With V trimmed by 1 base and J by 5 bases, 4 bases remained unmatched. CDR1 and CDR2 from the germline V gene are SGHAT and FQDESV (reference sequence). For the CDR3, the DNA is TGTGCCAGCAGCTTAGTCGGGACAGGGGTCGAGACCCAGTACTTC. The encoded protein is CASSLVGTGVETQYF.

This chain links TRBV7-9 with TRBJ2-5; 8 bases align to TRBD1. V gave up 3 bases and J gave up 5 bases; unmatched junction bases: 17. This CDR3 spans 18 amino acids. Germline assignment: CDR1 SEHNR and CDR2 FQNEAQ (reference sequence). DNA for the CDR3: TGTGCCAGCAGCTTCCCTTCGGAACAGGGGGTTTCTGGGGAGACCCAGTACTTC. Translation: CASSFPSEQGVSGETQYF.

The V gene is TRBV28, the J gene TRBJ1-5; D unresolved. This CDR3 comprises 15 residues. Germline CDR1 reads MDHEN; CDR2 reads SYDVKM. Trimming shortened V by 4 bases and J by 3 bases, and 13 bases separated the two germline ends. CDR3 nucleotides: TGTGCCAGCAGTTCCCCACCATGGACCAATCAGCCCCAGCATTTT. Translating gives CASSSPPWTNQPQHF.

The CDR3 spells CASSLEPSGNSYNEQFF. Written as DNA, the CDR3 is TGCGCCAGCAGCTTGGAGCCTAGCGGGAACTCCTACAATGAGCAGTTCTTC. The rearrangement links TRBV5-1 to TRBJ2-1; 9 bases match TRBD2. The CDR3 is 17 residues long. Germline CDR1 SGHRS, CDR2 YFSETQ. V gave up 0 bases and J gave up 0 bases; unmatched junction bases: 4.

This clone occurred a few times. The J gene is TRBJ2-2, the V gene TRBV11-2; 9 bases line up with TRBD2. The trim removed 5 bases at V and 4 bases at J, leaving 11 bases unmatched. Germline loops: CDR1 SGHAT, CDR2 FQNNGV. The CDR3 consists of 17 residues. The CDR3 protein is CASSDSGGPRSTGELFF. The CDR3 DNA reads TGTGCCAGCAGCGATAGCGGGGGCCCTCGTAGCACCGGGGAGCTGTTTTTT.

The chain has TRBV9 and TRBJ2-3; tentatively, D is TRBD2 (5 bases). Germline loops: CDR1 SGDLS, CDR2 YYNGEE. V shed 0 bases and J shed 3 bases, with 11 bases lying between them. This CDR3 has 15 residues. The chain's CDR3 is CASSVDPGITDTQYF. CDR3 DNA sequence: TGTGCCAGCAGCGTAGATCCGGGGATAACAGATACGCAGTATTTT.